These 26 T cell receptor beta chains originate from one sample sequenced in a study of T cells in Graves' hyperthyroidism and ophthalmopathy. Amplified regions were TCR beta CDR3 sequences from RNA transcripts. RT-PCR in the first round (using the HTBI primer set) targeted the TCR CDR3. TCRdb itself ran the multiplex PCR reads through MiXCR, one entry per CDR3 protein. The repertoire holds a few hundred thousand distinct CDR3 sequences, with around 15% as singletons. The specimen was blood. The receptors derive from a woman in her forties with Graves' ophthalmopathy.

In its sample, this clonotype was seen a few times. This may arise from a read error, as a much more abundant clone is one base away. The chain couples TRBV6-1 to TRBJ2-1; 10 bases are a match to TRBD1. In germline, CDR1 is MNHNS, CDR2 SASEGT. The V and J ends lost 6 bases and 3 bases, in that order; junction bases with no gene match: 2. This CDR3 is 14 amino acids long. This CDR3 reads CASRGQGFYNEQFF. In DNA, the CDR3 is TGTGCCAGCAGGGGACAGGGGTTCTACAATGAGCAGTTCTTC.

V is TRBV20-1 and J is TRBJ1-5; D is unresolved. Looked up from germline, CDR1 is DFQATT and CDR2 is SNEGSKA (reference sequence). This CDR3 comprises 13 residues. The ends were cut back, 3 bases at V and 0 bases at J, with 6 bases in the middle. DNA of the CDR3: TGCAGTGCTAGGAGTTATAGCAATCAGCCCCAGCATTTT. Its translation is CSARSYSNQPQHF.

This rearrangement joins TRBV3-1 to TRBJ2-1; tentative D call: TRBD2 (6 bases). The germline V gene has CDR1 LGHDT and CDR2 YNNKEL (reference sequence). The CDR3 spans 12 residues. With 3 bases removed from V and 8 bases from J, the gap between germline ends came to 8 bases. The CDR3 spells CASSQTSHEQFF. CDR3 in DNA: TGTGCCAGCAGCCAGACTAGTCATGAGCAGTTCTTC.

Only a few counts were recorded for this clonotype. The V call is TRBV7-9, the J call TRBJ2-1; 9 bases agree with TRBD2. Per germline, CDR1 SEHNR and CDR2 FQNEAQ (reference sequence). V trimming: 6 bases; J trimming: 2 bases; junction bases outside the gene matches: 2. The CDR3 has 14 amino acids. CDR3 sequence: CASSSGGTYNEQFF. The CDR3 region has the DNA TGTGCCAGCAGTAGCGGGGGCACCTACAATGAGCAGTTCTTC. The whole variable domain, remainder taken from reference TRBV7-9 and TRBJ2-1, is DTGVSQNPRHKITKRGQNVTFRCDPISEHNRLYWYRQTLGQGPEFLTYFQNEAQLEKSRLLSDRFSAERPKGSFSTLEIQRTEQGDSAMYLCASSSGGTYNEQFFGPGTRLTVL.

The chain uses TRBV10-3 and TRBJ1-6; the match to TRBD1 covers 7 bases. Trimming at V came to 7 bases and at J to 9 bases, leaving 9 bases not matched to a gene. The CDR3 totals 14 residues. Germline V gives CDR1 ENHRY, CDR2 SYGVKD. Here the CDR3 reads CAIKGTAGGSPLHF. As DNA, the CDR3 is TGTGCCATCAAGGGGACGGCAGGGGGTTCACCCCTCCACTTT.

The sample holds many counts of this clonotype. The gene calls are TRBV28 and TRBJ2-5; D is perhaps TRBD1 (5 bases). Per germline, CDR1 MDHEN and CDR2 SYDVKM. Trimming pared 5 bases from V and 4 bases from J, leaving 14 bases between. The CDR3 has 14 amino acids. In nucleotides, the CDR3 is TGTGCCAGCAGTCCTCTCAGGGTACGAGAGACCCAGTACTTC. It encodes CASSPLRVRETQYF.

This sequence joins TRBV6-1 and TRBJ2-6; D perhaps matches TRBD2 (6 bases). The V gene's germline CDR1 is MNHNS and CDR2 SASEGT. Trimming shortened V by 10 bases and J by 0 bases, and 19 bases separated the two germline ends. CDR3 length equals 17 residues. The DNA of the CDR3 is TGTGCCACCCGCCGGGGGACTCCCGCCTCTGGGGCCAACGTCCTGACTTTC. Translation: CATRRGTPASGANVLTF.

This clonotype was counted only a few times. The V call is TRBV19, the J call TRBJ1-1, with 10 bases that match TRBD1. J gave up 9 bases and V 4 bases, and 17 bases lay outside the gene matches. CDR3 length equals 17 residues. Germline CDR1 and CDR2: LNHDA and SQIVND (reference sequence). CDR3: CASSNLRPGQGGMKAFF. In DNA form, the CDR3 reads TGTGCCAGTAGTAACCTCCGGCCTGGACAGGGGGGGATGAAAGCTTTCTTT.

A few counts support this clonotype. A much more abundant neighbour one base away suggests this may be a read error. The chain has TRBV12-3 or TRBV12-4 and TRBJ2-5, with D perhaps TRBD2 (5 bases). This CDR3 spans 14 amino acids. The CDR3 nucleotides read TGTGCCAGCAGTTTTGGGAGCGGTCAAGGGACCCAGTACTTC. Residues: CASSFGSGQGTQYF.

The chain couples TRBV6-1 to TRBJ1-1; D remains unclear. Trimming took 5 bases from V and 1 from J, leaving 8 bases between them. The CDR3 runs to 13 residues. The germline gives CDR1 MNHNS, CDR2 SASEGT. Here the CDR3 reads CASSRVQNTEAFF. CDR3 DNA sequence: TGTGCCAGCAGTAGGGTACAGAACACTGAAGCTTTCTTT.

The J gene is TRBJ1-5, the V gene TRBV20-1; no clear D. The CDR3 extends over 15 amino acids. CDR1 DFQATT and CDR2 SNEGSKA come from the germline V gene (reference sequence). Trimming removed 7 bases at V and 1 base at J, with 17 bases between. The CDR3 region is CSGTRGSGSNQPQHF. In nucleotides, the CDR3 is TGCAGTGGCACGCGGGGTTCGGGAAGCAATCAGCCCCAGCATTTT.

The chain links TRBV18 to TRBJ2-7; D not certain. This CDR3 has 14 amino acids. The V end lost 1 base, the J end lost 4 bases, and 11 bases lay between the germline ends. Germline values: CDR1 KGHSH, CDR2 LQKENI. CDR3 sequence (DNA): TGTGCCAGCTCACCACGGGCAGCCAGATACGAGCAGTACTTC. Its protein product is CASSPRAARYEQYF.

This clonotype was observed once. CDR3 loop: CASSLTRDRGTDTQYF. As DNA, the CDR3 is TGTGCCAGCAGCCTAACCCGGGACAGGGGGACAGATACGCAGTATTTT. The chain has TRBV14 and TRBJ2-3, with 11 bases matching TRBD1. The CDR3 is 16 residues long. The trim removed 4 bases at V and 3 bases at J, leaving 6 bases unmatched. Germline loops: CDR1 SGHDN, CDR2 FVKESK.

There are many counts of this clonotype. The rearrangement uses TRBV28 and TRBJ2-7, with D perhaps matching TRBD1 (6 bases). Deletions cut 5 bases from V and 5 bases from J, with 10 bases between. This CDR3 comprises 12 residues. The germline gives CDR1 MDHEN, CDR2 SYDVKM. The CDR3 coding sequence is TGTGCCAGCAGTGTTCAGGGGAACGAGCAGTACTTC. Its protein product is CASSVQGNEQYF.

This clonotype was seen repeatedly, ten times or more. V and J are TRBV7-9 and TRBJ1-5, with D perhaps TRBD1 (5 bases). Germline V lookup: CDR1 SEHNR, CDR2 FQNEAQ (reference sequence). Trimming removed 2 bases from V and 1 base from J, with 9 bases in between. This CDR3 has 15 residues. CDR3 DNA sequence: TGTGCCAGCAGCTTACAGGGAGGGAGCAATCAGCCCCAGCATTTT. Its protein product is CASSLQGGSNQPQHF.

The chain is built from TRBV2 and TRBJ1-6; D ambiguous. Trimming took 4 bases from V and 7 from J, leaving 8 bases between them. The CDR3 contains 13 residues. Germline lookup yields CDR1 SNHLY and CDR2 FYNNEI. The CDR3: CASSAQGNSPLHF. DNA for the CDR3: TGTGCCAGCAGTGCCCAAGGAAATTCACCCCTCCACTTT.

This clonotype turned up a few times. The gene calls are TRBV5-6 and TRBJ2-3; D perhaps matches TRBD1 (6 bases). Trimming took 3 bases from V and 4 from J, leaving 15 bases between them. In germline, CDR1 is SGHDT, CDR2 YYEEEE. The CDR3 has 15 amino acids. CDR3 nucleotides: TGTGCCAGCAGCTCGGGGACACGGGGTGCAGATACGCAGTATTTT. It is translated as CASSSGTRGADTQYF.

The chain recombines TRBV2 with TRBJ1-4; no clear D gene. The length of the CDR3 is 15 residues. CDR1 is SNHLY and CDR2 is FYNNEI in the germline V gene. V was clipped by 5 bases and J by 0 bases, with 10 bases between them. This CDR3 is CASSRAGTTNEKLFF. CDR3 DNA: TGTGCCAGCAGTCGGGCGGGTACAACTAATGAAAAACTGTTTTTT.

A few counts support this clonotype. The chain has TRBV9 and TRBJ2-3; perhaps D is TRBD1 or TRBD2 (6 bases each). Per the germline V gene, CDR1 is SGDLS and CDR2 is YYNGEE. V was pared by 0 bases and J by 6 bases, with 14 bases between. This CDR3 spans 15 amino acids. CDR3 nucleotides: TGTGCCAGCAGCGTAGGGCCCGGGGGCGCGGATACGCAGTATTTT. Its translation: CASSVGPGGADTQYF.

This clonotype was recorded many times. The V and J genes are TRBV2 and TRBJ2-5; the match to TRBD2 covers 9 bases. V lost 7 bases to trimming and J lost 2 bases; unmatched junction nucleotides: 2. This CDR3 has 13 residues. Germline V gives CDR1 SNHLY, CDR2 FYNNEI. In DNA form, the CDR3 reads TGTGCCAGCACCGGACTAGCGCAAGAGACCCAGTACTTC. The encoded protein is CASTGLAQETQYF.

This clonotype was seen only a few times. The rearrangement links TRBV10-3 to TRBJ2-3; 7 positions agree with TRBD2. The CDR3 extends over 16 amino acids. Germline V gene lookup returns CDR1 ENHRY and CDR2 SYGVKD. Trimming cost V 5 bases and J 2 bases; bases outside gene matches: 10. The CDR3 is CAISNRAGSLTDTQYF. The CDR3 region has the DNA TGTGCCATCAGTAACAGAGCGGGATCTCTCACAGATACGCAGTATTTT.

This clonotype has a count of ten or more. V usage is TRBV5-1 and J usage is TRBJ2-7; D not resolved. V was clipped by 5 bases and J by 0 bases, with 15 bases between them. CDR1 SGHRS and CDR2 YFSETQ come from the germline V gene. The CDR3 runs 15 residues. As DNA, the CDR3 is TGCGCCAGCAGTTCTGGTGCGTCGGACTCCTACGAGCAGTACTTC. It specifies CASSSGASDSYEQYF.

The chain combines TRBV20-1 with TRBJ2-1, with 13 bases lining up with TRBD2. Germline CDR1 DFQATT, CDR2 SNEGSKA (reference sequence). This CDR3 contains 16 residues. After removal of 5 bases from V and 0 bases from J, the junction contained 4 bases not matched to a gene. The CDR3 protein is CSADRTSGSSYNEQFF. The CDR3 DNA follows: TGCAGTGCTGACCGGACTAGCGGGAGCTCCTACAATGAGCAGTTCTTC.

The rearrangement uses TRBV9 and TRBJ1-3; D is uncertain. Deletions cut 3 bases from V and 4 bases from J, with 8 bases between. The CDR3 consists of 13 residues. CDR1 and CDR2 (germline): SGDLS, YYNGEE. The DNA for the CDR3 is TGTGCCAGCAGCGGTGGTCCCGGAAACACCATATATTTT. This sequence encodes CASSGGPGNTIYF.

This clonotype was counted many times. The rearrangement links TRBV7-9 to TRBJ2-3; 7 nucleotides agree with TRBD2. The V segment lost 3 bases and the J segment 7 bases; nucleotides outside the gene matches: 4. Germline loops: CDR1 SEHNR, CDR2 FQNEAQ (reference sequence). The CDR3 is made up of 13 amino acids. CDR3 region: CASSLASGNTQYF. The CDR3 nucleotides read TGTGCCAGCAGCTTGGCGAGCGGGAATACGCAGTATTTT.

This clonotype occurred a few times. CDR3 nucleotides: TGCGCCAGCAGCCTCACAGGGCCTAATGCGTATGGAGCTAACTATGGCTACACCTTC. The encoded protein is CASSLTGPNAYGANYGYTF. The chain joins TRBV4-1 to TRBJ1-2; TRBD1 might be the D (6 bases). The CDR3 runs 19 residues. The germline V gene encodes CDR1 MGHRA and CDR2 YSYEKL. V was shortened by 4 bases and J by 0 bases, with 24 bases between the two germline ends.